This entry features one TCR beta chain sequence. The antigen is unknown. The data were obtained in a study of shared clonotypes between healthy human individuals. The wider study: Each donor had three CD4 naive, three CD4 memory, two CD8 naive and one CD8 memory plate.

Clones were read by immunoSEQ multiplex PCR, and TCRdb kept only the in-frame ones, dropping some. The sample records roughly 640,000 clones, less than 98% being singletons. Study-wide points: Compared with memory subsets, naive subsets generally had larger estimated richness. Among donors, clonotype sharing was expected to be affected by sequencing depth.

CDR3 length equals 16 residues. Looked up from germline, CDR1 is SEHNR and CDR2 is FQNEAQ (reference sequence). Trimming cost V 1 base and J 1 base, with 13 bases left between them. Free of recent acute infections or vaccinations, the donors were healthy HIV-negative adults. The chain is built from TRBV7-9 and TRBJ1-2; D ambiguous. Sequencing input: naive CD4+ T cells sorted from blood. The subset here: CD45RA+ positively selected. The receptor's source is a woman aged 25 to 39 in good health. The CDR3 protein is CASSLGGSANNYGYTF. The CDR3 coding sequence is TGTGCCAGCAGCTTAGGCGGCAGCGCCAATAACTATGGCTACACCTTC.